The clone carrying this T cell receptor (beta chain) was seen a handful of times. Its target is not known. These data originate in a study of T cells in Graves' hyperthyroidism and ophthalmopathy. Study context: The initial diagnosis was the point when peripheral blood was collected, ahead of any treatment. Study findings and constraints: Median prediction lead before ophthalmopathy onset was 6.5 months with the model.

A NOSPECS grade of at least 4, a Clinical Activity Score of at least 3 and duration under 3 months were recorded in ophthalmopathy patients. Clinical symptoms, serum thyroxine, TRAb, thyroid ultrasound and orbital computed tomography informed diagnoses. The CDR3 covers 16 residues. Germline V gene lookup returns CDR1 MDHEN and CDR2 SYDVKM. Trimming took 8 bases from V and 2 from J; bases not matched to a gene: 11. RNA transcripts gave rise to amplified TCR beta CDR3 regions. In the first-round RT-PCR of the TCR CDR3, the HTBI primer set was used. TCRdb reprocessed the multiplex PCR reads via MiXCR and lists one record per CDR3 protein. The repertoire holds around 600,000 distinct CDR3 sequences, with 14% as singletons.

V usage is TRBV28 and J usage is TRBJ1-5, with 8 bases matching TRBD1. The sequenced material came from blood. This receptor was identified in a young woman with Graves' ophthalmopathy. CDR3 sequence: CASGVLDRVGNQPQHF. Here the CDR3 DNA reads TGTGCCAGCGGGGTCTTGGACAGGGTTGGCAATCAGCCCCAGCATTTT.